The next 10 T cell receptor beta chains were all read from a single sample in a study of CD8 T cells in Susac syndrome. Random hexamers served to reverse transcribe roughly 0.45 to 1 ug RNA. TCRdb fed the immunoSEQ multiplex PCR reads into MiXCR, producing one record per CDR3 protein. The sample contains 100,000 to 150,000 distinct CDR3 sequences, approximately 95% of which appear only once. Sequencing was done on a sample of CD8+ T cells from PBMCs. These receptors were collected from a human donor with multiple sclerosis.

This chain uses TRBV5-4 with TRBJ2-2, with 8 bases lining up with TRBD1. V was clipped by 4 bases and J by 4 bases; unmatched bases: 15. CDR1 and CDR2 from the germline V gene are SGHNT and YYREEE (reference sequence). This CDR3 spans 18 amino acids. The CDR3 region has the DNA TGTGCCAGCAGCCGCGGACAGGGAATCTCATTAGGCACCGGGGAGCTGTTTTTT. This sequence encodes CASSRGQGISLGTGELFF.

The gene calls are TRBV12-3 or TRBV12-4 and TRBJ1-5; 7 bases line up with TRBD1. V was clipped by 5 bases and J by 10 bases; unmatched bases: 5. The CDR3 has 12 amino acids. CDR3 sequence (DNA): TGTGCCAGCAGTATCGACAGGGAACCCCAGCATTTT. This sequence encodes CASSIDREPQHF.

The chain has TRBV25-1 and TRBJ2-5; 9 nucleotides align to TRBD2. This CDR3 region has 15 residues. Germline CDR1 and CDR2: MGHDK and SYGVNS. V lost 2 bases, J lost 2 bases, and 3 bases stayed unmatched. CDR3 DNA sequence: TGTGCCAGCAGTGAAACCAGCGGGAGGCAAGAGACCCAGTACTTC. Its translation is CASSETSGRQETQYF.

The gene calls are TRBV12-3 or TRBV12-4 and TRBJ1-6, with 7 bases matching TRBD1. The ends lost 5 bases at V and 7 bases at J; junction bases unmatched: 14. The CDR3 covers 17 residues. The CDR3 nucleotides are TGTGCCAGCAGTCTGACGGTGGGTGACAGGGCGAATTCACCCCTCCACTTT. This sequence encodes CASSLTVGDRANSPLHF.

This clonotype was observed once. DNA for the CDR3: TGTGCCAGCAGCGGAGGGACAGCTTCGTCAGGCACAGATACGCAGTATTTT. The encoded protein is CASSGGTASSGTDTQYF. The chain joins TRBV9 to TRBJ2-3, with TRBD1 matching over 7 bases. The CDR3 contains 17 residues. V shed 3 bases, J shed 1 base, and the junction held 11 bases outside the gene matches. Germline-derived CDR1 and CDR2 are SGDLS and YYNGEE. The complete variable domain, with remaining parts taken from reference TRBV9 and TRBJ2-3, reads DSGVTQTPKHLITATGQRVTLRCSPRSGDLSVYWYQQSLDQGLQFLIQYYNGEERAKGNILERFSAQQFPDLHSELNLSSLELGDSALYFCASSGGTASSGTDTQYFGPGTRLTVL.

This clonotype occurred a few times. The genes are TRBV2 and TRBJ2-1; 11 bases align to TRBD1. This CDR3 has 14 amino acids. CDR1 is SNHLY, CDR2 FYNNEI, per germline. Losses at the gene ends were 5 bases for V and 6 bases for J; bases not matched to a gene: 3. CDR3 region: CASSPGTGGNEQFF. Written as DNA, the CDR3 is TGTGCCAGCAGTCCCGGGACAGGGGGCAATGAGCAGTTCTTC.

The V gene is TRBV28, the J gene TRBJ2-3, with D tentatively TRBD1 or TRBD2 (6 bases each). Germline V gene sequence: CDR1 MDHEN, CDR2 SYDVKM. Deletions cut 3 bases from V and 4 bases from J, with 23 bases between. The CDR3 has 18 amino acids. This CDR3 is CASSFPAEGGRFADTQYF. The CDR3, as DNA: TGTGCCAGCAGTTTCCCGGCTGAGGGGGGAAGGTTCGCAGATACGCAGTATTTT.

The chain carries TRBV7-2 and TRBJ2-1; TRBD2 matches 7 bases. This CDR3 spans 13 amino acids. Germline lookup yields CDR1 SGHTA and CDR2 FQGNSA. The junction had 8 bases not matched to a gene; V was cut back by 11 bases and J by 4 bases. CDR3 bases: TGTGCCCTTTCTTGGGGAGGGTACAATGAGCAGTTCTTC. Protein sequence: CALSWGGYNEQFF.

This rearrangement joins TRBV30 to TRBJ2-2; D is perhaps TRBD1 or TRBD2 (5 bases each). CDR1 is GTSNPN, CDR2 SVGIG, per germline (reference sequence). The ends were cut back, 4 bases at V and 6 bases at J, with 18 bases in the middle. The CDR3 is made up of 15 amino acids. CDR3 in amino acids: CAWKAGTIYAGELFF. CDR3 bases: TGTGCCTGGAAAGCAGGGACGATCTATGCCGGGGAGCTGTTTTTT. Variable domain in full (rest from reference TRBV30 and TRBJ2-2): SQTIHQWPATLVQPVGSPLSLECTVEGTSNPNLYWYRQAAGRGLQLLFYSVGIGQISSEVPQNLSASRPQDRQFILSSKKLLLSDSGFYLCAWKAGTIYAGELFFGEGSRLTVL.

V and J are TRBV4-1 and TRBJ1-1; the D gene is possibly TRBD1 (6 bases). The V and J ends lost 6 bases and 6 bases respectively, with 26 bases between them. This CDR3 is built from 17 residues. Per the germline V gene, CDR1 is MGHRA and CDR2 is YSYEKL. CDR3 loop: CASRPTRGGRIPAEAFF. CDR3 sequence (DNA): TGCGCCAGCAGACCTACGAGAGGGGGTCGAATTCCGGCTGAAGCTTTCTTT.